This T cell receptor beta chain came from a study of human T cells and chemical hapten exposure. Study-wide findings and caveats: Sensitizing to DPC left TCRs with a frequency above 1 in 1000 unaltered.

V trimming: 4 bases; J trimming: 3 bases; junction bases outside the gene matches: 12. This CDR3 is built from 16 residues. Germline V gene data show CDR1 as SGHRS and CDR2 as YFSETQ. This clonotype was detected only once. Its antigen is not identified. TCRdb reprocessed the RACE reads with MiXCR, giving one entry per CDR3 protein. This sample has under 200,000 distinct CDR3 sequences, with about 31% found just once. Documented time point: pre-sensitization, week 0. Treatment given: therapeutic diphenylcyclopropenone sensitization with weekly scalp DPC. Those who donated were patients with alopecia, 18 to 70 years of age, and suitable for DPC.

The sequence derives from a woman in her 30s with alopecia areata. Some clones in this sample may be carry-over from other donors' samples. The sample consisted of whole blood, taken in connection with sensitization to the hapten diphenylcyclopropenone (DPC). V usage is TRBV5-1 and J usage is TRBJ2-7; 8 nucleotides align to TRBD1. The CDR3 DNA reads TGCGCCAGCAGCGTAGGAGGGACAGGTGGCTTCTACGAGCAGTACTTC. This sequence encodes CASSVGGTGGFYEQYF.